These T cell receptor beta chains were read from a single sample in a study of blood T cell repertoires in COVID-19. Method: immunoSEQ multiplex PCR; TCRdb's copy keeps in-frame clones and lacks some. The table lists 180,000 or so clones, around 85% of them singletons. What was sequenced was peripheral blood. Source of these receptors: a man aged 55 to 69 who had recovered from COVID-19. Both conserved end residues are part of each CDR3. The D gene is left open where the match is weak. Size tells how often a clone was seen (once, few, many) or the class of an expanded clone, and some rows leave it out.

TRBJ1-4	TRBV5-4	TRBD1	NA	TGTGCCAGCAGCCCCGGACAGGGGACTGAAAAACTGTTTTTT	CASSPGQGTEKLFF
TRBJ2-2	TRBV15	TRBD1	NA	TGTGCCACCAACCCCCGACAGGGTTACACCGGGGAGCTGTTTTTT	CATNPRQGYTGELFF
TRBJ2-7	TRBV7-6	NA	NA	TGTGCCAGCAGTCCACCCGAGTCCGGGGTCATACCCTACGAGCAGTACTTC	CASSPPESGVIPYEQYF
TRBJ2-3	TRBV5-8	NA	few	TGTGCCAGCAGCTTGGCCCGTTCTAGTGCTAGCACAGATACGCAGTATTTT	CASSLARSSASTDTQYF
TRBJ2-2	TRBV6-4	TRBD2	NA	TGTGCCAGCAGTCGTAGCGGGGGGACTAACACCGGGGAGCTGTTTTTT	CASSRSGGTNTGELFF
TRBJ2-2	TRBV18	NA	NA	TGTGCCAGCTCCCCATGGGGAGACGGGCTCATCGGGGAGCTGTTTTTT	CASSPWGDGLIGELFF
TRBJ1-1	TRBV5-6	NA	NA	TGTGCCAGCAGCCGACCCCGGGGAGGACTGAACACTGAAGCTTTCTTT	CASSRPRGGLNTEAFF
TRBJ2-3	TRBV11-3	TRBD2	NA	TGTGCCAGCAGCCCAGGACTAGCGGGTTTCACAGATACGCAGTATTTT	CASSPGLAGFTDTQYF
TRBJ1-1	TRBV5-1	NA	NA	TGCGCCAGCATACCACAGGGTGGGGACACTGAAGCTTTCTTT	CASIPQGGDTEAFF
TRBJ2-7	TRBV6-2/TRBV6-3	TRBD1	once	TGTGCCAGCAGTTACTCGATAGGGGGACAGCGTCGACTGTCCTACGAGCAGTACTTC	CASSYSIGGQRRLSYEQYF
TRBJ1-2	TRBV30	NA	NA	TGTGCCTGGAGTCCGGGACACTCCCTCTATGGCTACACCTTC	CAWSPGHSLYGYTF
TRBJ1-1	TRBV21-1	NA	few	TGTGCCAGCAGCAGAGGGAATATGAACACTGAAGCTTTCTTT	CASSRGNMNTEAFF
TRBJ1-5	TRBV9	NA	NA	TGTGCCAGCAGCGCACAGAATAGCAATCAGCCCCAGCATTTT	CASSAQNSNQPQHF
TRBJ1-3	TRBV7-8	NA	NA	TGTGCCTCTACGAGCGCACGCTCTGGAAACACCATATATTTT	CASTSARSGNTIYF
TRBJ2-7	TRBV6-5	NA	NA	TGTGCCAGCAGTTACTCCAGGGGTGACTACGAGCAGTACTTC	CASSYSRGDYEQYF
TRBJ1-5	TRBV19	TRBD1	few	TGTGCCAGTAGTAAAAAGATCGGGACAGATCAGCATCAGCCCCAGCATTTT	CASSKKIGTDQHQPQHF
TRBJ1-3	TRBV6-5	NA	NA	TGTGCCAGCAGTTACGGTGGTGGAGGCACCATATATTTT	CASSYGGGGTIYF
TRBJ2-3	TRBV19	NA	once	TGTGCCAGTAGTGGGTCCTTAACGGGTACGCAGTATTTT	CASSGSLTGTQYF
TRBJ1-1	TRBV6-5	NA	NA	TGTGCCAGCAGCGGGGAAGGACTGAACACTGAAGCTTTCTTT	CASSGEGLNTEAFF
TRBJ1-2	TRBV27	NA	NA	TGTGCCAGCTGCGCAGGGGCAGGGTGGAGCTACACCTTC	CASCAGAGWSYTF
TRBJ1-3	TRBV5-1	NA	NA	TGCGCCAGCAGCTTGGACAGTTTTAGAAACACCATATATTTT	CASSLDSFRNTIYF
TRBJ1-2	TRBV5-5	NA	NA	TGTGCCAGCAGCTTAGGCGGATGGGGCTACACCTTC	CASSLGGWGYTF
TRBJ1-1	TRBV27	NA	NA	TGTGCCAGCAGTCCAACCAGGGGAGGGGTAGCTTTCTTT	CASSPTRGGVAFF
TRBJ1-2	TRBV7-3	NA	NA	TGTGCCAGCAGCTTATCTGGCGGCAGGGGCTATGGCTACACCTTC	CASSLSGGRGYGYTF